This T cell receptor beta chain is from a study of shared clonotypes between healthy human individuals. Germline CDR1 LNHDA, CDR2 SQIVND (reference sequence). This CDR3 has 15 amino acids. V was cut by 7 bases and J by 4 bases, with 19 bases left in between. About this clone itself: As yet, its antigen is unknown.

Overall study findings and caveats: Memory subsets had estimated richness that was generally smaller than that of naive subsets.

This table comes from immunoSEQ multiplex PCR, and its TCRdb copy is limited to in-frame clones, with some not included. Of 700,000 or so clones listed, less than 80% are singletons. The receptor comes from a woman aged 25 to 39 in good health. The V call is TRBV19, the J call TRBJ1-1; D may be TRBD1 (6 bases). Sequencing used memory CD4+ T cells sorted from blood. Indicated subset: CD45RA-negative fraction. DNA for the CDR3: TGTGCCAGTAAGGATGGGGGGCAAGGTTCCACTGAAGCTTTCTTT. This encodes CASKDGGQGSTEAFF. The whole variable domain, filled in from reference TRBV19 and TRBJ1-1, reads DGGITQSPKYLFRKEGQNVTLSCEQNLNHDAMYWYRQDPGQGLRLIYYSQIVNDFQKGDIAEGYSVSREKKESFPLTVTSAQKNPTAFYLCASKDGGQGSTEAFFGQGTRLTVV.